Below, one TCR beta chain is given with its context. Its antigen is unknown. These data come from a study of T-cell reconstitution after alpha-beta-depleted transplantation in children. The study's findings and limits: Day-60 TCRbeta diversity that was high in some patients was derived from surviving recipient T cells and thymic progenitors. After one year, T-cell counts and TCRbeta diversity mostly came from new T cells. Several hundred expanded graft clones reportedly supplied alpha-beta T cells about two months after transplant.

Preparing the TCRbeta library involved the use of unique molecular identifiers. TCRdb fed the PCR reads into MiXCR, producing one record per CDR3 protein. Among about 250,000 distinct CDR3 sequences listed, around 25% were seen once. Germline CDR1 ENHRY, CDR2 SYGVKD. The CDR3 has 15 residues. Germline trimming cut 7 bases from V and 10 bases from J; bases unmatched to any gene: 13. The receptor comes from a female patient aged 2-9 years who had a stem cell transplant for congenital amegakaryocytic thrombocytopenia, so the T cells may come from the graft donor. V gene TRBV10-3 combines with J gene TRBJ2-1, with 10 nucleotides matching TRBD2. Sequenced material: PBMCs, mostly from graft donor cells, taken 360 days after TCRalphabeta/CD19-depleted stem cell transplant. CDR3 sequence reads: CAIKPLAGDWAEQFF. CDR3 sequence (DNA): TGTGCCATCAAACCCCTAGCGGGAGACTGGGCCGAGCAGTTCTTC.